Below, 3 T cell receptor beta chains from the same sample are listed, as sequenced in a study of regulatory T cells in long-lasting Graves disease. Construction of the TCR beta libraries employed iRepertoire HTBI primers in conjunction with Arm-PCR of CDR3 regions. TCRdb re-called the multiplex PCR reads through MiXCR, storing one row per CDR3 protein. The sample has 520,000 or so distinct CDR3 sequences; more than 10% are singletons. Time point defined: newly diagnosed GD, antithyroid drugs for less than 3 months. Following extraction of RNA from PBMCs, that RNA was used to make the TCR library. The sample was also reused in another study, on T cells in Graves' hyperthyroidism and ophthalmopathy.

The sample was peripheral blood mononuclear cells (PBMCs), taken at new diagnosis, from a patient treated with antithyroid drugs. These receptors came from a woman aged 25 to 39 with Graves disease.

The chain joins TRBV20-1 to TRBJ1-1; no clear D gene. The V gene lost 3 bases and the J gene lost 3 bases, with 5 bases spanning the gap. CDR1 is DFQATT, CDR2 SNEGSKA, per germline (reference sequence). This CDR3 has 11 residues. CDR3 DNA sequence: TGCAGTGCTAGTCGTGACACTGAAGCTTTCTTT. Translating it yields CSASRDTEAFF.

The chain combines TRBV12-5 with TRBJ2-1, with D perhaps TRBD1 or TRBD2 (5 bases each). The V gene lost 1 base and the J gene lost 9 bases, with 13 bases spanning the gap. The CDR3 is 14 residues long. Germline lookup yields CDR1 LGHNT and CDR2 FRNRAP. The CDR3 loop reads CASGLDRNRGEQFF. As DNA, the CDR3 is TGTGCTAGTGGTTTGGACAGGAACCGGGGTGAGCAGTTCTTC.

In this sample, this clonotype turned up many times. This sequence joins TRBV7-2 and TRBJ1-6, with a possible D match to TRBD1 (5 bases). This CDR3 comprises 14 residues. The germline CDR1 and CDR2 sequences are SGHTA and FQGNSA. The V end lost 6 bases, the J end lost 7 bases, and 13 bases lay between the germline ends. CDR3 in amino acids: CASSAEGANSPLHF. The CDR3, as DNA: TGTGCCAGCAGTGCGGAAGGGGCAAATTCACCCCTCCACTTT.